This TCR beta chain was profiled in a study of human CD8 memory T cell subsets. Classification as TPEX applied to CCR7+ PD-1+ TIGIT+ early memory CD8+ T cells bearing exhausted-like traits. From healthy donors, buffy coats were the source of the PBMC. The CDR3 spans 17 residues. Germline CDR1 reads MNHEY; CDR2 reads SVGEGT. Libraries targeted TCR beta using 5' RACE with UMIs. TCRdb re-called the 5' RACE reads; every CDR3 protein appears as one record, without DNA. Its listing shows under 6,000 distinct CDR3 sequences. This clonotype was sampled from a human donor in good health. The material sequenced was CD8+ T cells from PBMCs. The gene calls are TRBV6-2 or TRBV6-3 and TRBJ2-4; the TCRdb call, TRBD2, lacks DNA for checking. The CDR3 is CASSYSSSAGAKNIQYF.